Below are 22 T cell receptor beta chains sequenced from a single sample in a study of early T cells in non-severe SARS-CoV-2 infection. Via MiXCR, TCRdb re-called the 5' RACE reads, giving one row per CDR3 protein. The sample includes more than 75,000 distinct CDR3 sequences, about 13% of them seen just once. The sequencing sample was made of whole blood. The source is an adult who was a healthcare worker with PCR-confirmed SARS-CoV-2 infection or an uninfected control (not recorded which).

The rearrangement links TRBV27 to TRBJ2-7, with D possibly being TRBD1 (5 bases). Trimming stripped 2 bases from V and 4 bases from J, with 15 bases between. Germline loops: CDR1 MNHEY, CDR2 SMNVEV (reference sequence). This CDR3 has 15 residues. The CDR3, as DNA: TGTGCCAGCAGTTTAGTGGGGCAGGGTGCTTACGAGCAGTACTTC. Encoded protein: CASSLVGQGAYEQYF.

In nucleotides, the CDR3 is TGTGCCAGCAGCTTAGTGCACGGGAGGGCCCGCAATGAGCAGTTCTTC. It specifies CASSLVHGRARNEQFF. The rearrangement uses TRBV7-2 and TRBJ2-1, with 8 nucleotides matching TRBD2. The CDR3 is 16 residues long. The V segment lost 1 base and the J segment 6 bases; nucleotides outside the gene matches: 8. Germline V gene lookup returns CDR1 SGHTA and CDR2 FQGNSA.

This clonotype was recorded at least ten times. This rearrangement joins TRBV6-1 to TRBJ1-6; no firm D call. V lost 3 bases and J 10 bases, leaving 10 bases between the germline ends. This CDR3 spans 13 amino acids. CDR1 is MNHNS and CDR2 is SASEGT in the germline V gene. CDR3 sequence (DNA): TGTGCCAGCAGTGACTACGGGAACTCACCCCTCCACTTT. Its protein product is CASSDYGNSPLHF.

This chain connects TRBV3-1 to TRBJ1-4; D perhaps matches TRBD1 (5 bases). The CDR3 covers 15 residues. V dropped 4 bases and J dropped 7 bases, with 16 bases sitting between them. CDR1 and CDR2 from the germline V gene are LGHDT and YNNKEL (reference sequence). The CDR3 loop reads CASSPTGGLTEKLFF. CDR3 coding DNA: TGTGCCAGCAGCCCCACCGGGGGTCTGACTGAAAAACTGTTTTTT.

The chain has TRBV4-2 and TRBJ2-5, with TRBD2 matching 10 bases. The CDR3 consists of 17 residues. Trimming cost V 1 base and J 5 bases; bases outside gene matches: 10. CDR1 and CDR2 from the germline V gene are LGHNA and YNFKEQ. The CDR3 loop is CASSQVPQRGGRETQYF. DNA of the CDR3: TGTGCCAGCAGCCAAGTGCCCCAGCGGGGGGGCCGGGAGACCCAGTACTTC.

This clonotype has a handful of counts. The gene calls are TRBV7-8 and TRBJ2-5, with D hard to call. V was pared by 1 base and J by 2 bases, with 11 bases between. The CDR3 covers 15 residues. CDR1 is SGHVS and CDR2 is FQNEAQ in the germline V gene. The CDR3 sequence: CASSLGNFPQETQYF. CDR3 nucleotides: TGTGCCAGCAGCTTAGGAAATTTCCCTCAAGAGACCCAGTACTTC.

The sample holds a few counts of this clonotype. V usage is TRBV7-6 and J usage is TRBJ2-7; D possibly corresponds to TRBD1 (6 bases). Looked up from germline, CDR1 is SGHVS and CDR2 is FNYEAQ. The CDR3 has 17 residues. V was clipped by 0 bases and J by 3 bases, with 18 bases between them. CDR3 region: CASSLAGVDSTLYEQYF. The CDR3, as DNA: TGTGCCAGCAGCTTAGCGGGGGTGGACAGCACCCTCTACGAGCAGTACTTC.

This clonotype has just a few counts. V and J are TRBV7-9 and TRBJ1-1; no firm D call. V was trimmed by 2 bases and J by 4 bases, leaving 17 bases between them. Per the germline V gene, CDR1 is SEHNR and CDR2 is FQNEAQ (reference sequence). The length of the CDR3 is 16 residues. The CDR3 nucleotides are TGTGCCAGCAGCTTACCCAGCGTCAGAATGGGCACTGAAGCTTTCTTT. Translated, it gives CASSLPSVRMGTEAFF.

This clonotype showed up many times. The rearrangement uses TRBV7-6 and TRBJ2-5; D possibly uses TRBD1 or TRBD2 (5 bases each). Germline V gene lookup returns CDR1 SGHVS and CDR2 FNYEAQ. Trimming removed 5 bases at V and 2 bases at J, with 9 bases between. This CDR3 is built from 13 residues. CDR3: CASSRGRQETQYF. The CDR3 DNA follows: TGTGCCAGCAGCCGGGGACGGCAAGAGACCCAGTACTTC.

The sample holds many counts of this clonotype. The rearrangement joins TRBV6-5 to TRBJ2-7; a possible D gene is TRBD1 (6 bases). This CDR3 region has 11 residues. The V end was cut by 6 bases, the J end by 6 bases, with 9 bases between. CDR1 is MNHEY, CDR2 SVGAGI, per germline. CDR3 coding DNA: TGTGCCAGCAGGGACAGTTTCGAGCAGTACTTC. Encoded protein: CASRDSFEQYF.

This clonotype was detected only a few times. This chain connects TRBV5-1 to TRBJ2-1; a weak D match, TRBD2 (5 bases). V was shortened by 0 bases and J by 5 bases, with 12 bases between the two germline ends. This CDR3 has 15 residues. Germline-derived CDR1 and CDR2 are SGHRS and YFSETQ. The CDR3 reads CASSLERIGDNEQFF. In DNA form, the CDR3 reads TGCGCCAGCAGCTTGGAGAGGATCGGGGACAATGAGCAGTTCTTC.

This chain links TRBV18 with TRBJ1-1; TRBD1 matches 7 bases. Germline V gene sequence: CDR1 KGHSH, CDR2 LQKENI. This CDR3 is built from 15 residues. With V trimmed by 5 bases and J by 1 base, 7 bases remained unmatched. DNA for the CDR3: TGTGCCAGCTCAGATTCCGGGACAGAGAACACTGAAGCTTTCTTT. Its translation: CASSDSGTENTEAFF.

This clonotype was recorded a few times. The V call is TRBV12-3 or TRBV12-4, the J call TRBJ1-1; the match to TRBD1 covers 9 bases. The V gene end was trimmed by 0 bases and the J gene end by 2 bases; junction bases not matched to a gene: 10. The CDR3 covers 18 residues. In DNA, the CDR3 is TGTGCCAGCAGTTTAGCGCTTGGGACAGGGATGGGAAACACTGAAGCTTTCTTT. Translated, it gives CASSLALGTGMGNTEAFF.

CDR3 DNA sequence: TGTGCCAGCAGCTTACTCGGACTAGCGGGAGGGGATGGGGCCAAAAACATTCAGTACTTC. Translated, it gives CASSLLGLAGGDGAKNIQYF. The chain uses TRBV7-2 and TRBJ2-4; 15 nucleotides align to TRBD2. Germline V lookup: CDR1 SGHTA, CDR2 FQGNSA. V dropped 2 bases and J dropped 1; count of bases not matched to a gene: 9. This CDR3 is 20 amino acids long.

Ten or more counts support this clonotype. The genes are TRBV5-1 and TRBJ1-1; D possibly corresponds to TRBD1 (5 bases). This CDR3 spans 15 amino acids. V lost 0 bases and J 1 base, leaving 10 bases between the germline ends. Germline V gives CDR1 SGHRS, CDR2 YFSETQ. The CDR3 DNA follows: TGCGCCAGCAGCTTGGCCCCCACAGGGAACACTGAAGCTTTCTTT. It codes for CASSLAPTGNTEAFF.

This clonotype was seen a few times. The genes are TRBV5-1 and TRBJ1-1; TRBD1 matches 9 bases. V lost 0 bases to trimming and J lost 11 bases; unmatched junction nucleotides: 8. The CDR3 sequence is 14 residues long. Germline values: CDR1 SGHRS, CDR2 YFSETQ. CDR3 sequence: CASSLDGTGSRAFF. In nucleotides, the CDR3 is TGCGCCAGCAGCTTGGATGGGACAGGGTCTAGGGCTTTCTTT.

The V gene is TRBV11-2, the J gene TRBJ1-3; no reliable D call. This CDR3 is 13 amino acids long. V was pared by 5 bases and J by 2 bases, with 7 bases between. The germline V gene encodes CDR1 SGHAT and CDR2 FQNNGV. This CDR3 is CASSNDPGNTIYF. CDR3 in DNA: TGTGCCAGCAGCAACGACCCTGGAAACACCATATATTTT.

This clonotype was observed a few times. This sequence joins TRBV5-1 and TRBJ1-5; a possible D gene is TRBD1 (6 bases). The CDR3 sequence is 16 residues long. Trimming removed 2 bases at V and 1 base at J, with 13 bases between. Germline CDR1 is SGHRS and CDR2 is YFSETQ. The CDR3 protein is CASSFEPGVSNQPQHF. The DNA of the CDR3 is TGCGCCAGCAGCTTTGAGCCAGGGGTCAGCAATCAGCCCCAGCATTTT. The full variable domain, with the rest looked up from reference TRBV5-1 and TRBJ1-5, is KAGVTQTPRYLIKTRGQQVTLSCSPISGHRSVSWYQQTPGQGLQFLFEYFSETQRNKGNFPGRFSGRQFSNSRSEMNVSTLELGDSALYLCASSFEPGVSNQPQHFGDGTRLSIL.

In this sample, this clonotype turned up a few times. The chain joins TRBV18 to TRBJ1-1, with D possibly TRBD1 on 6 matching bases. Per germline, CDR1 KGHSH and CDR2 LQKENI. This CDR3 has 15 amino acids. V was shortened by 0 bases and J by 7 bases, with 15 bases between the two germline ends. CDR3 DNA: TGTGCCAGCTCACCACCTCCCGGGACATCCATTGAAGCTTTCTTT. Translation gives CASSPPPGTSIEAFF. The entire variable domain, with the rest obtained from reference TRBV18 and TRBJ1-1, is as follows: NAGVMQNPRHLVRRRGQEARLRCSPMKGHSHVYWYRQLPEEGLKFMVYLQKENIIDESGMPKERFSAEFPKEGPSILRIQQVVRGDSAAYFCASSPPPGTSIEAFFGQGTRLTVV.

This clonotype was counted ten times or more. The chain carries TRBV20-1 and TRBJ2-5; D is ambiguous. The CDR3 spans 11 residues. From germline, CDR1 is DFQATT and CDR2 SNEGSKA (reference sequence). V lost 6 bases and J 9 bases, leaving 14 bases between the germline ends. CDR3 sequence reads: CSAETQRAQYF. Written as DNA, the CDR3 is TGCAGTGCGGAGACTCAGCGAGCCCAGTACTTC.

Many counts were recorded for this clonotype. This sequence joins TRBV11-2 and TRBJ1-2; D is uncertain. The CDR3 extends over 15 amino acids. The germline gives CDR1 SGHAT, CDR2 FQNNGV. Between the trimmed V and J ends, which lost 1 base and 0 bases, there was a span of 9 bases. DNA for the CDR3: TGTGCCAGCAGCTTAGGGACCGGAGCTAACTATGGCTACACCTTC. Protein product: CASSLGTGANYGYTF.

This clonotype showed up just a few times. CDR3 sequence (DNA): TGTGCCAGCAGCTTTCGCTATGGGGAGACCCACGAATTTCGTTATAATTCACCCCTCCACTTT. Protein product: CASSFRYGETHEFRYNSPLHF. This chain links TRBV7-9 with TRBJ1-6; D not certain. This CDR3 region has 21 residues. Germline assignment: CDR1 SEHNR and CDR2 FQNEAQ (reference sequence). Trimming left V 3 bases short and J 4 bases short, with 28 bases between.